The next 14 T cell receptor beta chains were all read from a single sample in a study of T cell responses to AZD1222 COVID-19 vaccine. TCRdb's table, derived via immunoSEQ multiplex PCR, lists solely in-frame clones and lacks some. The data hold about 120,000 clones, with around 87% observed a single time. The sequencing used peripheral blood, collected 28 days after the second AZD1222 dose. These receptor sequences come from an adult who received the AZD1222 COVID-19 vaccine.

This chain links TRBV7-3 with TRBJ2-2, with 8 positions matching TRBD2. The CDR3 consists of 18 residues. V shed 4 bases and J 2 bases; nucleotides not matched to a gene: 12. CDR1 and CDR2 from the germline V gene are SGHTA and FQGTGA. CDR3 loop: CASSSPWGGGRNTGELFF. Written as DNA, the CDR3 is TGTGCCAGCAGCTCCCCCTGGGGCGGGGGGCGAAACACCGGGGAGCTGTTTTTT. Variable domain in full (rest from reference TRBV7-3 and TRBJ2-2): GAGVSQTPSNKVTEKGKYVELRCDPISGHTALYWYRQSLGQGPEFLIYFQGTGAADDSGLPNDRFFAVRPEGSVSTLKIQRTERGDSAVYLCASSSPWGGGRNTGELFFGEGSRLTVL.

V and J are TRBV5-1 and TRBJ2-5, with D perhaps TRBD2 (5 bases). Germline CDR1 reads SGHRS; CDR2 reads YFSETQ. Trimming stripped 6 bases from V and 1 base from J, with 13 bases between. This CDR3 spans 14 amino acids. DNA for the CDR3: TGCGCCAGCACCCCCCCGGGGTCCCAAGAGACCCAGTACTTC. Its protein is CASTPPGSQETQYF. Variable domain in full (rest from reference TRBV5-1 and TRBJ2-5): KAGVTQTPRYLIKTRGQQVTLSCSPISGHRSVSWYQQTPGQGLQFLFEYFSETQRNKGNFPGRFSGRQFSNSRSEMNVSTLELGDSALYLCASTPPGSQETQYFGPGTRLLVL.

The J gene is TRBJ1-4, the V gene TRBV18; TRBD1 agrees at 8 bases. The CDR3 is 15 amino acids. Unmatched junction bases numbered 10, after V lost 5 bases and J lost 8 bases. Per the germline V gene, CDR1 is KGHSH and CDR2 is LQKENI. CDR3 residues: CASSFGQGTEEKLFF. For the CDR3, the DNA is TGTGCCAGCTCATTCGGACAGGGAACGGAAGAAAAACTGTTTTTT.

The chain employs TRBV7-2 and TRBJ2-3; 10 bases align to TRBD2. CDR3 length equals 16 residues. The trim removed 2 bases at V and 4 bases at J, leaving 6 bases unmatched. Germline V lookup: CDR1 SGHTA, CDR2 FQGNSA. For the CDR3, the DNA is TGTGCCAGCAGCTTAAAGCGGGGGGGCCTCCCAGATACGCAGTATTTT. The encoded protein is CASSLKRGGLPDTQYF.

This chain uses TRBV4-1 with TRBJ1-2, with TRBD1 matching over 9 bases. V was clipped by 2 bases and J by 0 bases; unmatched bases: 10. The CDR3 covers 18 residues. In germline, CDR1 is MGHRA, CDR2 YSYEKL. Here the CDR3 DNA reads TGCGCCAGCAGCCAACCAAGGGACAGGGATAAACCTAACTATGGCTACACCTTC. Its translation: CASSQPRDRDKPNYGYTF.

The chain carries TRBV30 and TRBJ1-1; D gene unclear. Trimming stripped 5 bases from V and 1 base from J, with 8 bases between. The CDR3 covers 12 residues. Germline loops: CDR1 GTSNPN, CDR2 SVGIG (reference sequence). As DNA, the CDR3 is TGTGCCTGGGACGCAAGGAACACTGAAGCTTTCTTT. Translated, it gives CAWDARNTEAFF.

The CDR3 DNA sequence: TGTGCCAGCTCACCGGCTCGGGAGGGTCAGCCCCAGCATTTT. Translation gives CASSPAREGQPQHF. V is TRBV18 and J is TRBJ1-5, with D unclear. V lost 3 bases to trimming and J lost 6 bases, with 12 bases between them. Germline assignment: CDR1 KGHSH and CDR2 LQKENI. The CDR3 is 14 amino acids.

The chain has TRBV10-2 and TRBJ1-3; TRBD1 matches 11 bases. The CDR3 length is 14 residues. Germline V gives CDR1 WSHSY, CDR2 SAAADI. The V segment lost 6 bases and the J segment 9 bases; nucleotides outside the gene matches: 7. DNA of the CDR3: TGCGCCAGCAGCGGACAGGGGGCCGGTGTCACCATATATTTT. Protein product: CASSGQGAGVTIYF.

The chain joins TRBV18 to TRBJ2-5; no clear D. The CDR3 runs to 14 residues. Germline loops: CDR1 KGHSH, CDR2 LQKENI. V lost 3 bases, J lost 1 base, and 9 bases lay in between. The CDR3, as DNA: TGTGCCAGCTCACCCGACATATTCCAAGAGACCCAGTACTTC. This codes for CASSPDIFQETQYF.

V and J are TRBV9 and TRBJ2-5, with TRBD1 as a possible D gene (7 bases). V was trimmed by 3 bases and J by 2 bases, leaving 17 bases between them. This CDR3 comprises 16 residues. Germline V CDR1 and CDR2: SGDLS, YYNGEE. CDR3 in amino acids: CASSGRGQLAQETQYF. As DNA, the CDR3 is TGTGCCAGCAGCGGGAGGGGACAGCTAGCTCAAGAGACCCAGTACTTC. The whole variable domain, filled in from reference TRBV9 and TRBJ2-5, reads DSGVTQTPKHLITATGQRVTLRCSPRSGDLSVYWYQQSLDQGLQFLIQYYNGEERAKGNILERFSAQQFPDLHSELNLSSLELGDSALYFCASSGRGQLAQETQYFGPGTRLLVL.

V and J are TRBV19 and TRBJ2-1, with D perhaps assigned TRBD1 or TRBD2 (6 bases each). Germline V gives CDR1 LNHDA, CDR2 SQIVND (reference sequence). The CDR3 is 16 amino acids. The V end lost 3 bases, the J end lost 4 bases, and 16 bases lay between the germline ends. This CDR3 is CASSIPGGGGYNEQFF. As DNA, the CDR3 is TGTGCCAGTAGTATTCCTGGCGGAGGGGGTTACAATGAGCAGTTCTTC.

This rearrangement joins TRBV6-2 or TRBV6-3 to TRBJ2-1, with D possibly being TRBD2 (7 bases). Germline V gene lookup returns CDR1 MNHEY and CDR2 SVGEGT. V was clipped by 0 bases and J by 6 bases, with 12 bases between them. The CDR3 consists of 15 residues. The CDR3 sequence is CASSYSGGAFNEQFF. The CDR3 region has the DNA TGTGCCAGCAGTTACTCTGGGGGGGCGTTCAATGAGCAGTTCTTC.

Here the CDR3 DNA reads TGTGCCAGCAGTGAGGGGGCCGGGCTCAATCAGCCCCAGCATTTT. This gives the protein CASSEGAGLNQPQHF. The J gene is TRBJ1-5, the V gene TRBV6-1, with a tentative D call TRBD1 (6 bases). The CDR3 totals 15 residues. The V gene lost 3 bases and the J gene lost 3 bases, with 12 bases spanning the gap. Looked up from germline, CDR1 is MNHNS and CDR2 is SASEGT.

CDR3 bases: TGTGCCAGTAGTATAGGGCGGGGTGGCCCAGAGACCCAGTACTTC. This gives the protein CASSIGRGGPETQYF. This chain connects TRBV19 to TRBJ2-5, with a possible D match to TRBD2 (6 bases). V was trimmed by 1 base and J by 4 bases, leaving 13 bases between them. The CDR3 totals 15 residues. Germline loops: CDR1 LNHDA, CDR2 SQIVND (reference sequence).